A selection of T cell receptor beta chains follows, all from one sample in a study of blood T cell repertoires in COVID-19. TCRdb keeps only in-frame clones here, not all; method: immunoSEQ multiplex PCR. Of 130,000 or so clones in the sample, 65% to 80% were seen once. What was sequenced was peripheral blood. These receptor sequences come from a man aged 45-60 years with acute or convalescent COVID-19. Each CDR3 is given with its conserved first and last residue. D genes are given only for firm matches. Size is omitted from some rows. Given values are once, few, many or a class for expanded clones.

clone_size: .; v_call: TRBV5-1; j_call: TRBJ2-3; d_call: TRBD2; cdr3_length: 16; cdr3_nt: TGCGCCAGCAGCTTGGGTTTAGCGGGGGGTAGAGATACGCAGTATTTT; cdr3_aa: CASSLGLAGGRDTQYF
clone_size: .; v_call: TRBV27; j_call: TRBJ1-2; d_call: TRBD1; cdr3_length: 16; cdr3_nt: TGTGCCAGCAGTCGAACCGCGGGACAGGGGACGACTGGCTACACCTTC; cdr3_aa: CASSRTAGQGTTGYTF
clone_size: once; v_call: TRBV7-2; j_call: TRBJ1-5; d_call: .; cdr3_length: 14; cdr3_nt: TGTGCCAGCAGCTTAGCCGGAGGGAATCAGCCCCAGCATTTT; cdr3_aa: CASSLAGGNQPQHF
clone_size: .; v_call: TRBV5-1; j_call: TRBJ2-3; d_call: .; cdr3_length: 15; cdr3_nt: TGCGCCAGCAGCTTGGTATCCACAGACACAGATACGCAGTATTTT; cdr3_aa: CASSLVSTDTDTQYF
clone_size: .; v_call: TRBV5-1; j_call: TRBJ2-7; d_call: TRBD2; cdr3_length: 14; cdr3_nt: TGCGCCAGCAGCACCCGACTAGCTTCCCGCGAGCAGTACTTC; cdr3_aa: CASSTRLASREQYF
clone_size: once; v_call: TRBV5-1; j_call: TRBJ2-7; d_call: TRBD1; cdr3_length: 15; cdr3_nt: TGCGCCAGCAGCCGCCGGACAGGGAGCTCCTACGAGCAGTACTTC; cdr3_aa: CASSRRTGSSYEQYF
clone_size: .; v_call: TRBV10-3; j_call: TRBJ1-4; d_call: .; cdr3_length: 11; cdr3_nt: TGTGCCTCCAGGGATAATGAAAAACTGTTTTTT; cdr3_aa: CASRDNEKLFF
clone_size: .; v_call: TRBV27; j_call: TRBJ2-1; d_call: TRBD1; cdr3_length: 16; cdr3_nt: TGTGCCAGCAGCAAAAAGACAGGGAACTCCTACAATGAGCAGTTCTTC; cdr3_aa: CASSKKTGNSYNEQFF
clone_size: .; v_call: TRBV7-9; j_call: TRBJ1-2; d_call: TRBD1; cdr3_length: 14; cdr3_nt: TGTGCCAGCAGCCCCCAGGGGGGCTATCGTGGCTACACCTTC; cdr3_aa: CASSPQGGYRGYTF
clone_size: many; v_call: TRBV20-1; j_call: TRBJ2-2; d_call: .; cdr3_length: 14; cdr3_nt: TGCAGTGCTAGTGGAGGGGGGGCCACCGGGGAGCTGTTTTTT; cdr3_aa: CSASGGGATGELFF
clone_size: .; v_call: TRBV2; j_call: TRBJ1-2; d_call: TRBD1; cdr3_length: 13; cdr3_nt: TGTGCCAGCAGCGGGACAGCTAACTATGGCTACACCTTC; cdr3_aa: CASSGTANYGYTF
clone_size: .; v_call: TRBV18; j_call: TRBJ1-4; d_call: .; cdr3_length: 16; cdr3_nt: TGTGCCAGCTCCCTTAGAGACAGTCGATTTAATGAAAAACTGTTTTTT; cdr3_aa: CASSLRDSRFNEKLFF
clone_size: .; v_call: TRBV18; j_call: TRBJ2-1; d_call: TRBD1; cdr3_length: 15; cdr3_nt: TGTGCCAGCTCACCGCGACAGGGAACGGACAATGAGCAGTTCTTC; cdr3_aa: CASSPRQGTDNEQFF
clone_size: .; v_call: TRBV7-8; j_call: TRBJ1-6; d_call: TRBD1; cdr3_length: 15; cdr3_nt: TGTGCCAGCAGCTTTTCAGGGGGTCAGAATTCACCCCTCCACTTT; cdr3_aa: CASSFSGGQNSPLHF
clone_size: .; v_call: TRBV7-8; j_call: TRBJ1-5; d_call: .; cdr3_length: 16; cdr3_nt: TGTGCCAGCAGCTTAGCTCCCAGCGATAGCAATCAGCCCCAGCATTTT; cdr3_aa: CASSLAPSDSNQPQHF
clone_size: few; v_call: TRBV30; j_call: TRBJ1-3; d_call: TRBD1; cdr3_length: 17; cdr3_nt: TGTGCCTGGAGGATTTCGGCAGGGGGCCTGCCTGGAAACACCATATATTTT; cdr3_aa: CAWRISAGGLPGNTIYF
clone_size: once; v_call: TRBV7-6; j_call: TRBJ2-7; d_call: .; cdr3_length: 15; cdr3_nt: TGTGCCAGCAGTCGTACAGGAGGGGGCTTGAGAGAGCAGTACTTC; cdr3_aa: CASSRTGGGLREQYF
clone_size: .; v_call: TRBV11-2; j_call: TRBJ1-2; d_call: .; cdr3_length: 13; cdr3_nt: TGTGCCAGCAGCTTAGAACCGGACTATGGCTACACCTTC; cdr3_aa: CASSLEPDYGYTF
clone_size: .; v_call: TRBV3-1/TRBV3-2; j_call: TRBJ1-4; d_call: .; cdr3_length: 17; cdr3_nt: TGTGCCAGCAGCCAAGCGTTAGGTGGGGCTTCTAATGAAAAACTGTTTTTT; cdr3_aa: CASSQALGGASNEKLFF
clone_size: .; v_call: TRBV29-1; j_call: TRBJ1-1; d_call: .; cdr3_length: 13; cdr3_nt: TGCAGCGTTAACAGGGATCGGTACACTGAAGCTTTCTTT; cdr3_aa: CSVNRDRYTEAFF
clone_size: .; v_call: TRBV3-1/TRBV3-2; j_call: TRBJ2-3; d_call: TRBD2; cdr3_length: 20; cdr3_nt: TGTGCCAGCAGCCAAGAAGGGCCTAGCGGGGGGTCTCTCTCCACAGATACGCAGTATTTT; cdr3_aa: CASSQEGPSGGSLSTDTQYF
clone_size: .; v_call: TRBV7-3; j_call: TRBJ1-1; d_call: TRBD1; cdr3_length: 13; cdr3_nt: TGTGCCAGCAGCTTCGGACAGGGTACTGAAGCTTTCTTT; cdr3_aa: CASSFGQGTEAFF
clone_size: once; v_call: TRBV6-2/TRBV6-3; j_call: TRBJ1-1; d_call: .; cdr3_length: 17; cdr3_nt: TGTGCCAGCAGTTACTCGAGGACCCGCTTACAGGGTACTGAAGCTTTCTTT; cdr3_aa: CASSYSRTRLQGTEAFF
clone_size: .; v_call: TRBV18; j_call: TRBJ1-1; d_call: TRBD1; cdr3_length: 15; cdr3_nt: TGTGCCAGCTCGCAAAAACAGGGGTTCACCGGTGAAGCTTTCTTT; cdr3_aa: CASSQKQGFTGEAFF
clone_size: once; v_call: TRBV11-3; j_call: TRBJ2-5; d_call: .; cdr3_length: 16; cdr3_nt: TGTGCCAGCAGCCTCTCTCCCCCAGGGTCCCAAGAGACCCAGTACTTC; cdr3_aa: CASSLSPPGSQETQYF
clone_size: .; v_call: TRBV5-5; j_call: TRBJ2-5; d_call: .; cdr3_length: 14; cdr3_nt: TGTGCCAGCAGCTTGGGGCTAGCGATGGAGACCCAGTACTTC; cdr3_aa: CASSLGLAMETQYF
clone_size: .; v_call: TRBV5-1; j_call: TRBJ2-1; d_call: .; cdr3_length: 16; cdr3_nt: TGCGCCAGCAGCTCTAGCCTGCGGGAAGACAGCAGGGAGCAGTTCTTC; cdr3_aa: CASSSSLREDSREQFF
clone_size: few; v_call: TRBV5-1; j_call: TRBJ2-3; d_call: TRBD2; cdr3_length: 14; cdr3_nt: TGCGCCAGCAGCTTGTTAGAAGCGGGGGCCTCTTGGTATTTT; cdr3_aa: CASSLLEAGASWYF
clone_size: .; v_call: TRBV7-2; j_call: TRBJ1-2; d_call: .; cdr3_length: 13; cdr3_nt: TGTGCCAGCAGCCGGGGGGGGACTGGAGGCTACACCTTC; cdr3_aa: CASSRGGTGGYTF
clone_size: .; v_call: TRBV5-1; j_call: TRBJ1-1; d_call: TRBD1; cdr3_length: 17; cdr3_nt: TGCGCCAGCAGCTTATTTCCGGGACAGCTTATGAACACTGAAGCTTTCTTT; cdr3_aa: CASSLFPGQLMNTEAFF
clone_size: .; v_call: TRBV5-1; j_call: TRBJ2-7; d_call: TRBD1; cdr3_length: 14; cdr3_nt: TGCGCCAGCAGCTTGAGGACAGGGTACTACGAGCAGTACTTC; cdr3_aa: CASSLRTGYYEQYF
clone_size: many; v_call: TRBV11-2; j_call: TRBJ1-5; d_call: .; cdr3_length: 13; cdr3_nt: TGTGCCAGCAGCCTTACGTACGGGCAGCCCCAGCATTTT; cdr3_aa: CASSLTYGQPQHF
clone_size: .; v_call: TRBV6-2/TRBV6-3; j_call: TRBJ2-5; d_call: TRBD2; cdr3_length: 15; cdr3_nt: TGTGCCAGCAGTCCCTGGACTAGCGGGGAAGAGACCCAGTACTTC; cdr3_aa: CASSPWTSGEETQYF
clone_size: .; v_call: TRBV29-1; j_call: TRBJ2-3; d_call: TRBD2; cdr3_length: 12; cdr3_nt: TGCAGCGTTGACAGCGGGGGGGATACGCAGTATTTT; cdr3_aa: CSVDSGGDTQYF
clone_size: .; v_call: TRBV5-8; j_call: TRBJ1-2; d_call: .; cdr3_length: 13; cdr3_nt: TGTGCCAGCAGCTTGGGGGGGGACGATGGCTACACCTTC; cdr3_aa: CASSLGGDDGYTF
clone_size: few; v_call: TRBV4-1; j_call: TRBJ1-1; d_call: .; cdr3_length: 14; cdr3_nt: TGCGCCAGCAGCCAAGACACACCGAACACTGAAGCTTTCTTT; cdr3_aa: CASSQDTPNTEAFF
clone_size: .; v_call: TRBV19; j_call: TRBJ2-3; d_call: TRBD1; cdr3_length: 15; cdr3_nt: TGTGCCAGTAGGGGCAGGGGGCTAGGTACAGATACGCAGTATTTT; cdr3_aa: CASRGRGLGTDTQYF
clone_size: .; v_call: TRBV7-6; j_call: TRBJ2-3; d_call: TRBD2; cdr3_length: 16; cdr3_nt: TGTGCCAGCAGCCCTAGCGGGGGGACTGTCGGGGATACGCAGTATTTT; cdr3_aa: CASSPSGGTVGDTQYF
clone_size: .; v_call: TRBV5-4; j_call: TRBJ2-7; d_call: TRBD2; cdr3_length: 15; cdr3_nt: TGTGCCAGCAGCTATCTAGCGGGGGGGATCTACGAGCAGTACTTC; cdr3_aa: CASSYLAGGIYEQYF
clone_size: .; v_call: TRBV5-5; j_call: TRBJ2-7; d_call: .; cdr3_length: 16; cdr3_nt: TGTGCCAGCAGCCGAACACAGGGTTCGGGCGCCTACGAGCAGTACTTC; cdr3_aa: CASSRTQGSGAYEQYF
clone_size: .; v_call: TRBV19; j_call: TRBJ1-2; d_call: .; cdr3_length: 14; cdr3_nt: TGTGCCAGTAACCCGACAGGAGCAAGGTATGGCTACACCTTC; cdr3_aa: CASNPTGARYGYTF
clone_size: .; v_call: TRBV9; j_call: TRBJ2-3; d_call: TRBD2; cdr3_length: 16; cdr3_nt: TGTGCCAGCAGCGTAGTGGCGGGGGGGCCGACAGATACGCAGTATTTT; cdr3_aa: CASSVVAGGPTDTQYF
clone_size: few; v_call: TRBV9; j_call: TRBJ1-2; d_call: .; cdr3_length: 13; cdr3_nt: TGTGCCAGCAGCGTAGCACAGGGATATGGCTACACCTTC; cdr3_aa: CASSVAQGYGYTF
clone_size: .; v_call: TRBV25-1; j_call: TRBJ1-1; d_call: .; cdr3_length: 17; cdr3_nt: TGTGCCAGCAGTGAATGGAGATCTGAGGCGTCGAACACTGAAGCTTTCTTT; cdr3_aa: CASSEWRSEASNTEAFF
clone_size: .; v_call: TRBV5-4; j_call: TRBJ2-1; d_call: TRBD2; cdr3_length: 16; cdr3_nt: TGTGCCAGCAGCTTGGGTTTTGCGGGGGCCTACAATGAGCAGTTCTTC; cdr3_aa: CASSLGFAGAYNEQFF
clone_size: .; v_call: TRBV4-1; j_call: TRBJ1-4; d_call: .; cdr3_length: 14; cdr3_nt: TGCGCCAGCGGCGGGATGGCAACTAATGAAAAACTGTTTTTT; cdr3_aa: CASGGMATNEKLFF
clone_size: .; v_call: TRBV14; j_call: TRBJ1-2; d_call: .; cdr3_length: 14; cdr3_nt: TGTGCCAGCAGCCAAGATTTGGAGGTCCATGGCTACACCTTC; cdr3_aa: CASSQDLEVHGYTF
clone_size: .; v_call: TRBV5-5; j_call: TRBJ2-3; d_call: TRBD2; cdr3_length: 18; cdr3_nt: TGTGCCAGCAGCTTGGCCGTGGTAGCGGGGGCGCGCACAGATACGCAGTATTTT; cdr3_aa: CASSLAVVAGARTDTQYF
clone_size: once; v_call: TRBV19; j_call: TRBJ2-1; d_call: TRBD2; cdr3_length: 16; cdr3_nt: TGTGCCAGTAGGCCCCTAGCGGGTCCTTCCTACAATGAGCAGTTCTTC; cdr3_aa: CASRPLAGPSYNEQFF
clone_size: .; v_call: TRBV2; j_call: TRBJ1-4; d_call: .; cdr3_length: 15; cdr3_nt: TGTGCCAGCTCCGCTAGAGGGCTCGGTAATGAAAAACTGTTTTTT; cdr3_aa: CASSARGLGNEKLFF
clone_size: .; v_call: TRBV18; j_call: TRBJ2-6; d_call: .; cdr3_length: 16; cdr3_nt: TGTGCCAGCTCACCCCCAGGGTTCTCTGGGGCCAACGTCCTGACTTTC; cdr3_aa: CASSPPGFSGANVLTF
clone_size: .; v_call: TRBV30; j_call: TRBJ2-4; d_call: .; cdr3_length: 14; cdr3_nt: TGTGCCTGGAGTGTAATCCGAGCCAAAAACATTCAGTACTTC; cdr3_aa: CAWSVIRAKNIQYF